This T cell receptor beta chain was sequenced during a study of T cell responses to AZD1222 COVID-19 vaccine. The data were produced by immunoSEQ multiplex PCR, yet TCRdb's version contains in-frame clones alone and is incomplete. Of roughly 180,000 clones in the sample, 75% to 90% were seen once. The study's findings and limits: Possibly, clonal diversity was underestimated; donors were largely white British and included more females. Every sample of the repertoires postdated the peak T cell response. Among vaccine-associated CD4 TCRs, coverage spanned spike, with dominance at 160-218 and 743-854.

Concerning this clone: Antigen specificity is unknown.

The CDR3 contains 20 residues. Germline V CDR1 and CDR2: SGHNT, YENEEA. V lost 3 bases to trimming and J lost 0 bases, with 21 bases between them. The rearrangement links TRBV11-3 to TRBJ1-6, with D possibly being TRBD1 (6 bases). This specimen was peripheral blood, taken on day 0 of AZD1222 vaccination. This clonotype was obtained from an adult in good health. In DNA, the CDR3 is TGTGCCAGCAGCTTGGGACGCGGACAGAAAGATAGCTCCTATAATTCACCCCTCCACTTT. This gives the protein CASSLGRGQKDSSYNSPLHF.